This T cell receptor (beta chain) was obtained from a study of cytomegalovirus exposure and HLA in healthy donors. General study points: Specificity for CMV antigens was confirmed in vitro for a few of the CMV-associated chains. As a later analysis showed, several of the most significant clusters appeared to be linked to common viral pathogens. Presence/absence analyses rested on an assumption that sequencing depth was roughly uniform across donors.

Though probably carrying unrecorded immune exposures, donors were nominally healthy at sampling. The PCR had 60 Vbeta and 13 Jbeta primers. This table comes from immunoSEQ multiplex PCR, and its TCRdb copy is limited to in-frame clones, with some not included. Altogether around 270,000 clones are present, roughly 80% being singletons, with the ten largest covering roughly 0.31%. The sample holds one count of this clone. Antigen specificity is unknown. At one boundary the junction diverges from the germline segment, which might be a read error. Germline loops: CDR1 MRHNA, CDR2 SNTAGT. The length of the CDR3 is 14 residues.

The sequencing sample was made of PBMCs. This sequence joins TRBV6-4 and TRBJ2-1, with TRBD1 as a possible D gene (6 bases). The sequence came from a girl aged 2 to 9 in good health and CMV-seronegative. The CDR3 reads CASSDYLGDNGQFF. The CDR3 DNA follows: TGTGCCAGCAGTGACTACTTAGGGGACAATGGGCAGTTCTTC.